This T cell receptor beta chain is drawn from a study of blood T cell repertoires in COVID-19. Per the original methods: Estimation of nucleated cell counts relied on the amplification of reference gene primers. Clones were read by immunoSEQ multiplex PCR, and TCRdb kept only the in-frame ones, dropping some. D and trimming come from the DNA, and the V and J calls and clone size come from that table. This sample has approximately 65,000 clones; roughly 80% occur once, and the top ten carry about 20%. The sequence was collected from a man aged 55-75 years with acute or convalescent COVID-19. Sequencing was performed on peripheral blood.

The chain's CDR3 is CASSDYSNQPQHF. The CDR3, as DNA: TGTGCCAGCAGTGATTATAGCAATCAGCCCCAGCATTTT. This rearrangement joins TRBV2 to TRBJ1-5; D ambiguous. Trimming removed 3 bases from V and 0 bases from J, with 3 bases in between. From germline, CDR1 is SNHLY and CDR2 FYNNEI. The CDR3 covers 13 residues. Full variable domain (rest looked up from reference TRBV2 and TRBJ1-5): EPEVTQTPSHQVTQMGQEVILRCVPISNHLYFYWYRQILGQKVEFLVSFYNNEISEKSEIFDDQFSVERPDGSNFTLKIRSTKLEDSAMYFCASSDYSNQPQHFGDGTRLSIL.